The 15 T cell receptor beta chains below all came from one sample that was sequenced in a study of T cell clonality in common variable immunodeficiency. Libraries were prepared by immunoSEQ multiplex PCR; TCRdb keeps only in-frame clonotypes and omits some of them. This sample carries over 40,000 clones, none of them present only once. Sequenced: peripheral blood mononuclear cells. These receptors were obtained from a person aged 18-70 years in good health.

With respect to this clone: Coverage ceases 3 residues before the CDR3 finishes, and the germline J gene fills in the end. The V call is TRBV30, the J call TRBJ1-2; maybe TRBD1 (5 bases). The CDR3 covers 14 residues. The germline V gene encodes CDR1 GTSNPN and CDR2 SVGIG (reference sequence). CDR3 residues: CAWSPGSITDTYTF. CDR3 DNA (partial): TGTGCCTGGAGTCCAGGGTCGATTACAGATACC.

This clone was seen many times. Read coverage stops 3 residues before the CDR3 terminus; the germline J gene supplies the remainder. The chain recombines TRBV19 with TRBJ1-2, with D unclear. Per germline, CDR1 LNHDA and CDR2 SQIVND (reference sequence). Trimming took 7 bases from V and 4 from J, leaving 13 bases between them. This CDR3 has 13 amino acids. The part of the CDR3 DNA that was read is TGTGCCAGTACCCTAAGGCAGGCCTATGGC. This translates into CASTLRQAYG. The full CDR3 is CASTLRQAYGYTF.

This clone was counted ten times or more. The read gets to within 3 residues of the CDR3 end, and the germline J gene fills in the rest. The chain uses TRBV5-6 and TRBJ2-7; possible D gene TRBD1, 5 bases. The CDR3 spans 14 residues. Germline loops: CDR1 SGHDT, CDR2 YYEEEE. V lost 3 bases, J lost 3 bases, and 13 bases lay in between. The CDR3 loop reads CASSSAGPHYEQYF. The sequenced part of the CDR3 DNA is TGTGCCAGCAGCTCGGCAGGGCCTCACTACGAG.

This clone was seen ten or more times. The missing CDR3 end, 3 residues past where the read stops, is filled in from the germline J gene. V and J are TRBV11-3 and TRBJ2-5, with TRBD1 matching 7 bases. After removal of 3 bases from V and 3 bases from J, the junction contained 1 base not matched to a gene. The CDR3 covers 13 residues. The V gene's germline CDR1 is SGHNT and CDR2 YENEEA. Partial CDR3 DNA: TGTGCCAGCAGCTTCGGGACAGAAGAGACC. Translating gives CASSFGTEET. The full CDR3 protein reads CASSFGTEETQYF.

At least ten counts were recorded for this clone. The read finishes 3 residues shy of the CDR3 end, and the germline J gene is used to complete it. This sequence joins TRBV30 and TRBJ1-1; D is uncertain. V dropped 2 bases and J dropped 0 bases, with 7 bases sitting between them. The CDR3 runs 13 residues. The germline V gene has CDR1 GTSNPN and CDR2 SVGIG (reference sequence). CDR3 in amino acids: CAWSSVLNTEAFF. The CDR3 DNA, read in part, is TGTGCCTGGAGTAGCGTTCTGAACACTGAA.

There are many counts of this clone. The read comes to an end 3 residues before the CDR3 does, leaving the germline J gene to fill in the end. This chain uses TRBV5-1 with TRBJ2-2; D is possibly TRBD1 (6 bases). V was shortened by 5 bases and J by 2 bases, with 13 bases between the two germline ends. The germline CDR1 and CDR2 sequences are SGHRS and YFSETQ. The CDR3 has 15 amino acids. This CDR3 is CASRSETGNTGELFF. The part of the CDR3 DNA that was read is TGCGCCAGCAGGTCCGAGACAGGCAACACCGGGGAG.

This clone was detected many times. The read ends 3 residues before the CDR3 terminus; that terminus is restored from the germline J gene. The J gene is TRBJ2-5, the V gene TRBV15; D not resolved. Trimming removed 4 bases from V and 5 bases from J, with 8 bases in between. The germline gives CDR1 LNHNV, CDR2 YYDKDF (reference sequence). There are 12 residues in the CDR3. CDR3 region: CATSTSRETQYF. The part of the CDR3 DNA that was read is TGTGCCACCAGCACATCTAGGGAGACC.

To note about this clone: The read gets to within 3 residues of the CDR3 end, and the germline J gene fills in the rest. This rearrangement joins TRBV7-6 to TRBJ2-2; the match to TRBD2 covers 10 bases. V shed 1 base, J shed 2 bases, and the junction held 7 bases outside the gene matches. Germline CDR1 reads SGHVS; CDR2 reads FNYEAQ. The CDR3 runs 18 residues. The CDR3 reads CASSLVPSGGTNTGELFF. The part of the CDR3 DNA that was read is TGTGCCAGCAGCTTAGTCCCTAGCGGGGGAACCAACACCGGGGAG.

Many counts were recorded for this clone. The read ends 3 residues before the CDR3 terminus; that terminus is restored from the germline J gene. The gene calls are TRBV20-1 and TRBJ2-3; 9 positions agree with TRBD2. Unmatched junction bases numbered 8, after V lost 4 bases and J lost 3 bases. Germline-derived CDR1 and CDR2 are DFQATT and SNEGSKA (reference sequence). This CDR3 region has 15 residues. The sequenced part of the CDR3 DNA is TGCAGTGCTACACCCCGCGGGGGGGCGACAGATACG. This encodes CSATPRGGATDT. The whole CDR3 is CSATPRGGATDTQYF.

Ten or more counts support this clone. The read ends 3 residues shy of where the CDR3 ends; the end is completed using the germline J gene. The gene calls are TRBV4-2 and TRBJ2-3, with 8 bases aligning to TRBD2. CDR3 size: 16 residues. CDR1 and CDR2 (germline): LGHNA, YNFKEQ. The DNA read from the CDR3 is TGTGCCAGCAGCCAACCCGTGACGGGGGGGAGGTGGGCG. Its translation: CASSQPVTGGRWA. The whole CDR3 protein reads CASSQPVTGGRWAQYF.

In its sample, this clone was seen many times. The sequence runs out 3 residues before the end of the CDR3; the remainder is reconstructed from the germline J gene. The chain links TRBV20-1 to TRBJ2-5; 8 nucleotides align to TRBD1. The CDR3 consists of 14 residues. V lost 6 bases and J lost 5; bases outside the gene matches: 11. Germline lookup yields CDR1 DFQATT and CDR2 SNEGSKA (reference sequence). CDR3 loop: CSARGQKRFETQYF. The covered CDR3 bases are TGCAGTGCCAGGGGGCAAAAGAGATTCGAGACC.

This clone was recorded at least ten times. Read coverage stops 3 residues before the CDR3 terminus; the germline J gene supplies the remainder. This chain joins TRBV20-1 and TRBJ2-7, with D possibly TRBD2 on 5 matching bases. Per the germline V gene, CDR1 is DFQATT and CDR2 is SNEGSKA (reference sequence). CDR3 length: 14 residues. Trimming left V 0 bases short and J 0 bases short, with 9 bases between. The CDR3 spells CSARDLSGSYEQYF. The CDR3 bases that were read are TGCAGTGCTAGAGACTTAAGCGGCTCCTACGAG.

This clone was seen at least ten times. Since a far larger clone is one base different, this is likely a read error. The read stops 3 residues short of the end of the CDR3; the missing end is completed from the germline J gene. The rearrangement links TRBV20-1 to TRBJ2-1; perhaps TRBD2 as D (6 bases). CDR3 size: 17 residues. V dropped 6 bases and J dropped 2 bases, with 23 bases sitting between them. In germline, CDR1 is DFQATT, CDR2 SNEGSKA (reference sequence). The DNA read from the CDR3 is TGCAGTGCCAGACCAAACGGCGGGGATGACGCCTACAATGAG. This gives the protein CSARPNGGDDAYNE. In full, the CDR3 is CSARPNGGDDAYNEQFF.

This clone was recorded many times. The DNA ends 3 residues before the CDR3 does, and the rest of the CDR3 is filled in from the germline J gene. V gene TRBV6-2 or TRBV6-3 combines with J gene TRBJ2-2; D possibly corresponds to TRBD1 (6 bases). This CDR3 has 13 amino acids. Germline assignment: CDR1 MNHEY and CDR2 SVGEGT. The covered CDR3 bases are TGTGCCAGCAAAAACAGGGATCGTTCACCG. Translation gives CASKNRDRSP. The entire CDR3 is CASKNRDRSPLFF.

In regard to this clone: The DNA ends 3 residues before the CDR3 does, and the rest of the CDR3 is filled in from the germline J gene. V is TRBV2 and J is TRBJ2-7; 7 bases line up with TRBD1. The CDR3 spans 13 residues. Unmatched junction bases numbered 4, after V lost 6 bases and J lost 2 bases. Germline lookup yields CDR1 SNHLY and CDR2 FYNNEI. The CDR3 DNA, read in part, is TGTGCCAGCAGCGCAACAGGGGCCTACGAG. Its protein is CASSATGAYE. The complete CDR3 protein is CASSATGAYEQYF.